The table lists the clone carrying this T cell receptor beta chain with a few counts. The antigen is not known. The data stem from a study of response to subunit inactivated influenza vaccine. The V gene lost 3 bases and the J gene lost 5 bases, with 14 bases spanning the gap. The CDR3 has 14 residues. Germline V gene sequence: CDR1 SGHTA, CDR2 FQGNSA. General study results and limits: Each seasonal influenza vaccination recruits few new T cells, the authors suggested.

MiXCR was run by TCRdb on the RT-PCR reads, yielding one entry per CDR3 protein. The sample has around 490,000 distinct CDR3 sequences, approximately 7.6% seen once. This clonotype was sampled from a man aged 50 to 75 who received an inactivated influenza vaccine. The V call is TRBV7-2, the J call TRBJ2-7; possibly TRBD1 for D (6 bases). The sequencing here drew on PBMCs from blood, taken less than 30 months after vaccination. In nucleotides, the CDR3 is TGTGCCAGCAGCTTTTTGACAGGAGGTGACGAGCAGTACTTC. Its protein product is CASSFLTGGDEQYF.